These 12 T cell receptor beta chains were sequenced from one sample in a study of control samples from healthy donors and cancer patients. Produced via immunoSEQ multiplex PCR; TCRdb's table is partial and in-frame only. The table lists about 270,000 clones, over 75% of them singletons. Specimen: PBMCs. The receptors were sampled from a woman aged 55-69 years with lung cancer.

This chain links TRBV6-6 with TRBJ2-5; D ambiguous. From germline, CDR1 is MNHNY and CDR2 SVGAGI (reference sequence). This CDR3 has 11 residues. The V end was cut by 7 bases, the J end by 5 bases, with 8 bases between. The CDR3 here is CASKDLETQYF. The CDR3 bases are TGTGCCAGCAAGGACCTGGAGACCCAGTACTTC.

The rearrangement joins TRBV19 to TRBJ1-1; D is unresolved. Germline CDR1 reads LNHDA; CDR2 reads SQIVND (reference sequence). The CDR3 has 15 residues. V was shortened by 6 bases and J by 1 base, with 15 bases between the two germline ends. The CDR3 DNA reads TGTGCCAGTAGACTACAGTCCCCAGCGAACACTGAAGCTTTCTTT. Its protein product is CASRLQSPANTEAFF.

V gene TRBV27 combines with J gene TRBJ1-2, with D tentatively TRBD1 (6 bases). V was trimmed by 5 bases and J by 3 bases, leaving 10 bases between them. The germline V gene has CDR1 MNHEY and CDR2 SMNVEV (reference sequence). The CDR3 covers 13 residues. The chain's CDR3 is CASSHGGDYGYTF. CDR3 nucleotides: TGTGCCAGCAGTCACGGGGGCGACTATGGCTACACCTTC.

A word on this clone: The same CDR3 is also encoded by other DNA sequences in this sample. V usage is TRBV7-2 and J usage is TRBJ2-1, with D unclear. The CDR3 contains 15 residues. CDR1 is SGHTA, CDR2 FQGNSA, per germline. Trimming removed 1 base at V and 0 bases at J, with 7 bases between. DNA of the CDR3: TGTGCCAGCAGCTTAGTCTTAGGCTCCTACAATGAGCAGTTCTTC. Translated, it gives CASSLVLGSYNEQFF. The full variable domain, in which reference TRBV7-2 and TRBJ2-1 provide the parts outside the CDR3, is GAGVSQSPSNKVTEKGKDVELRCDPISGHTALYWYRQSLGQGLEFLIYFQGNSAPDKSGLPSDRFSAERTGGSVSTLTIQRTQQEDSAVYLCASSLVLGSYNEQFFGPGTRLTVL.

About this clone itself: Other nucleotide sequences in the sample specify the same CDR3. The rearrangement joins TRBV28 to TRBJ2-7, with no clear D. V lost 5 bases to trimming and J lost 3 bases, with 5 bases between them. Germline V gene sequence: CDR1 MDHEN, CDR2 SYDVKM. This CDR3 is 11 amino acids long. CDR3 nucleotides: TGTGCCAGCAGTGTCCGCTACGAGCAGTACTTC. Protein: CASSVRYEQYF.

The V and J genes are TRBV11-2 and TRBJ2-4; D is uncertain. CDR3 length: 15 residues. With 6 bases removed from V and 0 bases from J, the gap between germline ends came to 12 bases. The V gene's germline CDR1 is SGHAT and CDR2 FQNNGV. The CDR3 DNA is TGTGCCAGCAGTCCCAGCATTCTAGCCAAAAACATTCAGTACTTC. It codes for CASSPSILAKNIQYF.

This chain connects TRBV7-9 to TRBJ2-7; 8 bases fit TRBD2. This CDR3 region has 13 residues. J was trimmed by 6 bases and V by 8 bases; bases with no gene match: 9. Germline CDR1 and CDR2: SEHNR and FQNEAQ (reference sequence). CDR3 sequence reads: CASGIAGWGEQYF. DNA for the CDR3: TGTGCCAGCGGAATAGCGGGATGGGGCGAGCAGTACTTC. The full variable domain, completed using reference TRBV7-9 and TRBJ2-7, is DTGVSQNPRHKITKRGQNVTFRCDPISEHNRLYWYRQTLGQGPEFLTYFQNEAQLEKSRLLSDRFSAERPKGSFSTLEIQRTEQGDSAMYLCASGIAGWGEQYFGPGTRLTVT.

The chain recombines TRBV2 with TRBJ2-7, with 12 bases that match TRBD2. This CDR3 has 15 residues. The ends lost 5 bases at V and 7 bases at J; junction bases unmatched: 9. In germline, CDR1 is SNHLY, CDR2 FYNNEI. The CDR3, as DNA: TGTGCCAGCAGTTCAGCTAGCGGGAGGGTGGGAGAGCAGTACTTC. Protein: CASSSASGRVGEQYF. The full variable domain, rest sourced from reference TRBV2 and TRBJ2-7, is EPEVTQTPSHQVTQMGQEVILRCVPISNHLYFYWYRQILGQKVEFLVSFYNNEISEKSEIFDDQFSVERPDGSNFTLKIRSTKLEDSAMYFCASSSASGRVGEQYFGPGTRLTVT.

This chain joins TRBV6-5 and TRBJ2-7; no reliable D call. CDR1 and CDR2 (germline): MNHEY, SVGAGI. The V end lost 6 bases, the J end lost 2 bases, and 11 bases lay between the germline ends. The CDR3 runs 13 residues. CDR3 region: CASRLSITYEQYF. In DNA, the CDR3 is TGTGCCAGCAGATTAAGTATTACCTACGAGCAGTACTTC.

There are a few counts of this clone. This sequence joins TRBV2 and TRBJ2-2, with a weak D call TRBD2 (6 bases). Per the germline V gene, CDR1 is SNHLY and CDR2 is FYNNEI. Trimming took off 7 bases at V and 5 bases at J, with 17 bases between the two ends. This CDR3 is built from 15 residues. The CDR3 sequence: CASNSRRERTGELFF. The DNA of the CDR3 is TGTGCCAGCAACTCGCGCCGGGAGCGGACCGGGGAGCTGTTTTTT.

J is TRBJ1-2 and V is TRBV3-1 (or the pseudogene TRBV3-2); 8 nucleotides align to TRBD1. The length of the CDR3 is 16 residues. Germline V gene lookup returns CDR1 LGHDT and CDR2 YNNKEL (reference sequence). J lost 8 bases, V lost 1 base, and 12 bases had no gene match. CDR3 amino acids: CASSQATPGGAGGYTF. CDR3 nucleotides: TGTGCCAGCAGCCAAGCCACCCCAGGGGGCGCTGGGGGCTACACCTTC.

This clone occurred a few times. The chain recombines TRBV11-3 with TRBJ2-1, with 13 bases lining up with TRBD2. CDR1 and CDR2 from the germline V gene are SGHNT and YENEEA. CDR3 size: 17 residues. With 5 bases clipped from V and 8 bases from J, the junction kept 12 bases outside the gene matches. This CDR3 is CASSRRGLAGKNDEQFF. CDR3 bases: TGTGCCAGCAGCCGACGGGGACTAGCGGGAAAGAATGATGAGCAGTTCTTC.